Listed here is a single T cell receptor beta chain. Antigen unknown. The entry originates in a study of early T cells in non-severe SARS-CoV-2 infection. Study-wide findings and caveats: Sequences matched to VDJdb favored anti-spike CD8 responses, while private and CD4 specificities were missed.

V lost 6 bases, J lost 3 bases, and 9 bases lay in between. CDR1 is LNHDA, CDR2 SQIVND, per germline (reference sequence). This CDR3 contains 12 residues. Each CDR3 protein gets one entry after TCRdb re-called the 5' RACE reads with MiXCR. Among about 58,000 distinct CDR3 sequences, more than 7.5% were seen once, and the ten largest hold about 3.4%. Sequencing used whole blood. The chain links TRBV19 to TRBJ2-7; weak D call: TRBD1 (5 bases). This sequence originates from an adult who was a healthcare worker with PCR-confirmed SARS-CoV-2 infection or an uninfected control (not recorded which). CDR3 protein: CASRDTYYEQYF. In DNA, the CDR3 is TGTGCCAGTAGGGACACTTACTACGAGCAGTACTTC.